The 25 T cell receptor beta chains below come from one sample, sequenced in a study of blood T cell repertoires in COVID-19. TCRdb's copy holds only in-frame clones and misses some; the assay was immunoSEQ multiplex PCR. The sample records about 200,000 clones, 75% to 90% being singletons. The source material was peripheral blood. Source of these receptors: a woman older than 75 with COVID-19, enrolled during active disease.

The chain combines TRBV11-2 with TRBJ2-7; D is perhaps TRBD1 (6 bases). Trimming took 11 bases from V and 0 from J, leaving 14 bases between them. Germline assignment: CDR1 SGHAT and CDR2 FQNNGV. This CDR3 region has 13 residues. The CDR3 here is CAGLSRGSYEQYF. The CDR3, as DNA: TGTGCCGGTTTAAGCAGGGGCTCCTACGAGCAGTACTTC. Based on the CDR3 plus reference TRBV11-2 and TRBJ2-7, the full variable domain is EAGVAQSPRYKIIEKRQSVAFWCNPISGHATLYWYQQILGQGPKLLIQFQNNGVVDDSQLPKDRFSAERLKGVDSTLKIQPAKLEDSAVYLCAGLSRGSYEQYFGPGTRLTVT.

The chain employs TRBV19 and TRBJ1-1; the D gene is possibly TRBD1 (5 bases). The CDR3 loop spans 16 amino acids. Looked up from germline, CDR1 is LNHDA and CDR2 is SQIVND (reference sequence). V was trimmed by 4 bases and J by 1 base, leaving 16 bases between them. CDR3 DNA: TGTGCCAGTAGTACTCCTACCGGGACTGGGAACACTGAAGCTTTCTTT. This codes for CASSTPTGTGNTEAFF.

In this sample, this clone turned up a few times. The CDR3 bases are TGTGCCAGCAGCTATGTACAGAACAATGAGCAGTTCTTC. Protein sequence: CASSYVQNNEQFF. The V and J genes are TRBV7-3 and TRBJ2-1; D not certain. The CDR3 covers 13 residues. CDR1 is SGHTA and CDR2 is FQGTGA in the germline V gene. V lost 4 bases, J lost 5 bases, and 9 bases lay in between.

The rearrangement links TRBV10-3 to TRBJ2-5; D may be TRBD2 (6 bases). Deletions cut 7 bases from V and 1 base from J, with 10 bases between. CDR3 length: 13 amino acids. Germline lookup yields CDR1 ENHRY and CDR2 SYGVKD. The CDR3 region is CAINREIQETQYF. The CDR3 nucleotides are TGTGCCATCAACCGGGAGATCCAAGAGACCCAGTACTTC.

This chain links TRBV6-2 or TRBV6-3 with TRBJ1-5, with 9 bases matching TRBD1. J was trimmed by 2 bases and V by 3 bases; bases with no gene match: 8. CDR1 is MNHEY and CDR2 is SVGEGT in the germline V gene. The CDR3 is 17 amino acids. CDR3 loop: CASSYGTGKKGNQPQHF. CDR3 nucleotides: TGTGCCAGCAGTTATGGGACAGGGAAGAAGGGCAATCAGCCCCAGCATTTT.

The rearrangement joins TRBV5-4 to TRBJ1-2, with TRBD1 matching over 7 bases. There are 14 residues in the CDR3. V shed 0 bases, J shed 4 bases, and the junction held 3 bases outside the gene matches. The V gene's germline CDR1 is SGHNT and CDR2 YYREEE (reference sequence). CDR3 region: CASSLGGQLYGYTF. The CDR3 DNA is TGTGCCAGCAGCTTGGGGGGACAGCTCTATGGCTACACCTTC.

The chain joins TRBV7-2 to TRBJ2-5; 8 bases match TRBD1. CDR1 is SGHTA, CDR2 FQGNSA, per germline. This CDR3 comprises 16 residues. Trimming at V came to 3 bases and at J to 2 bases, leaving 8 bases not matched to a gene. The CDR3 sequence: CASSFLGTGPQETQYF. Written as DNA, the CDR3 is TGTGCCAGCAGCTTCCTTGGGACAGGACCTCAAGAGACCCAGTACTTC.

Concerning this clone: Different DNA sequences within this sample yield the same CDR3. The J gene is TRBJ1-5, the V gene TRBV4-1; a weak D match, TRBD1 (5 bases). The CDR3 spans 15 residues. Germline CDR1 and CDR2: MGHRA and YSYEKL. V lost 1 base and J 1 base, leaving 8 bases between the germline ends. The CDR3 region has the DNA TGCGCCAGCAGCCAAGTTTCAGGGAGCAATCAGCCCCAGCATTTT. This encodes CASSQVSGSNQPQHF.

The rearrangement links TRBV7-9 to TRBJ2-3; 10 bases align to TRBD2. This CDR3 has 15 residues. Unmatched junction bases numbered 7, after V lost 5 bases and J lost 5 bases. Per germline, CDR1 SEHNR and CDR2 FQNEAQ (reference sequence). In nucleotides, the CDR3 is TGTGCCAGCAGCACAAGCGGGGGGGTCCGAGATACGCAGTATTTT. Its translation is CASSTSGGVRDTQYF. Variable domain in full (rest from reference TRBV7-9 and TRBJ2-3): DTGVSQNPRHKITKRGQNVTFRCDPISEHNRLYWYRQTLGQGPEFLTYFQNEAQLEKSRLLSDRFSAERPKGSFSTLEIQRTEQGDSAMYLCASSTSGGVRDTQYFGPGTRLTVL.

This chain joins TRBV7-9 and TRBJ1-4, with 7 bases fitting TRBD1. The CDR3 is 15 residues long. The germline V gene encodes CDR1 SEHNR and CDR2 FQNEAQ (reference sequence). Trimming removed 5 bases from V and 6 bases from J; junction bases left unmatched: 9. CDR3 DNA: TGTGCCAGCAGCCCCCCAGGGGGGTATTATGAAAAACTGTTTTTT. Amino acids: CASSPPGGYYEKLFF.

The V call is TRBV6-4, the J call TRBJ1-1, with D maybe TRBD1 (6 bases). The V gene lost 5 bases and the J gene lost 4 bases, with 11 bases spanning the gap. CDR3 size: 13 residues. Germline assignment: CDR1 MRHNA and CDR2 SNTAGT. The CDR3 loop reads CASSFTGSTEAFF. The CDR3 coding sequence is TGTGCCAGCAGTTTCACAGGGTCCACTGAAGCTTTCTTT.

This chain uses TRBV19 with TRBJ1-1; a weak D match, TRBD1 (6 bases). V was shortened by 4 bases and J by 11 bases, with 23 bases between the two germline ends. Germline loops: CDR1 LNHDA, CDR2 SQIVND (reference sequence). The CDR3 extends over 15 amino acids. This CDR3 reads CASSTRRGAGGAAFF. For the CDR3, the DNA is TGTGCCAGTAGTACCCGCCGGGGGGCCGGGGGGGCCGCTTTCTTT.

This clone was detected only a few times. The chain employs TRBV9 and TRBJ2-2; tentatively, D is TRBD1 (6 bases). The V and J ends lost 0 bases and 4 bases respectively, with 13 bases between them. In germline, CDR1 is SGDLS, CDR2 YYNGEE. The CDR3 is 16 residues long. The CDR3 nucleotides are TGTGCCAGCAGCGTAGCAGGGGCTGGGATCACCGGGGAGCTGTTTTTT. As protein: CASSVAGAGITGELFF.

The DNA of the CDR3 is TGTGCCAGCAGCAGGGGGATCCGAAACACCATATATTTT. Translation gives CASSRGIRNTIYF. The chain carries TRBV5-4 and TRBJ1-3, with D perhaps matching TRBD1 (6 bases). Germline CDR1 is SGHNT and CDR2 is YYREEE (reference sequence). The V end was cut by 4 bases, the J end by 5 bases, with 10 bases between. The CDR3 is 13 amino acids.

Only one count was recorded for this clone. The CDR3 DNA sequence: TGTGCCAGCTCACCAGCACAGGGTAATTCACCCCTCCACTTT. It translates to CASSPAQGNSPLHF. This chain joins TRBV18 and TRBJ1-6, with D possibly TRBD1 on 6 matching bases. CDR1 KGHSH and CDR2 LQKENI come from the germline V gene. The germline V and J ends were trimmed by 2 bases and 6 bases, with 8 bases remaining between them. The CDR3 has 14 residues.

This chain uses TRBV30 with TRBJ1-5; 8 positions agree with TRBD1. Losses at the gene ends were 5 bases for V and 0 bases for J; bases not matched to a gene: 12. The CDR3 has 17 residues. Germline V gene sequence: CDR1 GTSNPN, CDR2 SVGIG (reference sequence). In DNA, the CDR3 is TGTGCCTGGGCTACCGGACAGGGAAGGAGTAGCAATCAGCCCCAGCATTTT. Translating it yields CAWATGQGRSSNQPQHF.

V is TRBV21-1 and J is TRBJ2-5; the D segment call TRBD2 is taken from the table without a DNA check. TRBV21-1 is assigned pseudogene status. This CDR3 contains 15 residues. In nucleotides, the CDR3 is TGTGCCAGCAGCAAAGAAGGCGGGGGGGCCGAGACCCAGTACTTC. Its protein is CASSKEGGGAETQYF.

In DNA form, the CDR3 reads TGTGCCAGCAGGCACTCGGGACAAGCACATGGCTACACCTTC. Encoded protein: CASRHSGQAHGYTF. V gene TRBV28 combines with J gene TRBJ1-2; D perhaps matches TRBD1 (6 bases). This CDR3 has 14 residues. The V end was cut by 6 bases, the J end by 6 bases, with 17 bases between. The germline V gene has CDR1 MDHEN and CDR2 SYDVKM.

V gene TRBV19 combines with J gene TRBJ2-1; TRBD2 aligns across 8 bases. The CDR3 length is 17 residues. The trim removed 1 base at V and 4 bases at J, leaving 9 bases unmatched. Germline V gene data show CDR1 as LNHDA and CDR2 as SQIVND (reference sequence). DNA for the CDR3: TGTGCCAGTAGTATAGGCGGCGGGAGGTTTAGGTACAATGAGCAGTTCTTC. This translates into CASSIGGGRFRYNEQFF.

V gene TRBV28 combines with J gene TRBJ1-2; 9 bases map to TRBD1. V lost 10 bases, J lost 1 base, and 7 bases stayed unmatched. Germline V lookup: CDR1 MDHEN, CDR2 SYDVKM. CDR3 length: 14 amino acids. The CDR3 bases are TGTGCCACCCGATTGGGACAGGGTAACTATGGCTACACCTTC. Amino acids: CATRLGQGNYGYTF.

The chain carries TRBV5-5 and TRBJ2-3; a possible D gene is TRBD1 (6 bases). The CDR3 is 16 amino acids. Germline loops: CDR1 SGHKS, CDR2 YYEKEE (reference sequence). V was shortened by 6 bases and J by 0 bases, with 17 bases between the two germline ends. The CDR3 here is CASNLGQRASTDTQYF. The CDR3 DNA is TGTGCCAGCAATCTCGGACAGAGGGCTAGCACAGATACGCAGTATTTT. The whole variable domain, remainder taken from reference TRBV5-5 and TRBJ2-3, is DAGVTQSPTHLIKTRGQQVTLRCSPISGHKSVSWYQQVLGQGPQFIFQYYEKEERGRGNFPDRFSARQFPNYSSELNVNALLLGDSALYLCASNLGQRASTDTQYFGPGTRLTVL.

The chain has TRBV19 and TRBJ1-1; TRBD1 matches at 8 bases. Germline CDR1 LNHDA, CDR2 SQIVND (reference sequence). The V and J ends lost 8 bases and 0 bases, in that order; junction bases with no gene match: 5. CDR3 length: 14 residues. The CDR3 loop reads CASWTGLLNTEAFF. The CDR3 nucleotides are TGTGCCAGTTGGACAGGGCTATTGAACACTGAAGCTTTCTTT. Looking up the rest from reference TRBV19 and TRBJ1-1 gives the full variable domain: DGGITQSPKYLFRKEGQNVTLSCEQNLNHDAMYWYRQDPGQGLRLIYYSQIVNDFQKGDIAEGYSVSREKKESFPLTVTSAQKNPTAFYLCASWTGLLNTEAFFGQGTRLTVV.

J is TRBJ1-5 and V is TRBV5-5; TRBD1 might be the D (6 bases). V lost 0 bases and J lost 7, with 17 bases in between. CDR3 size: 16 residues. Germline values: CDR1 SGHKS, CDR2 YYEKEE (reference sequence). The CDR3 DNA reads as TGTGCCAGCAGCTTGGAAACAGGGAGCCTTGGGCAGCCCCAGCATTTT. It codes for CASSLETGSLGQPQHF.

The rearrangement links TRBV4-3 to TRBJ1-2, with 10 nucleotides matching TRBD1. With 1 base clipped from V and 4 bases from J, the junction kept 9 bases outside the gene matches. CDR3 length: 17 amino acids. CDR1 and CDR2 (germline): LGHNA, YSLEER. Here the CDR3 DNA reads TGCGCCAGCAGCCAAGTGGATGGGACAGGGGTAGTCTATGGCTACACCTTC. Translating it yields CASSQVDGTGVVYGYTF.

The CDR3 region is CASSPGRGSGNTIYF. The CDR3 DNA sequence: TGTGCCAGCAGCCCGGGCAGGGGTTCTGGAAACACCATATATTTT. The chain carries TRBV3-1 (or the pseudogene TRBV3-2) and TRBJ1-3, with D possibly matching TRBD1 (6 bases). Germline V CDR1 and CDR2: LGHDT, YNNKEL (reference sequence). The CDR3 is 15 residues long. Trimming pared 4 bases from V and 1 base from J, leaving 11 bases between.